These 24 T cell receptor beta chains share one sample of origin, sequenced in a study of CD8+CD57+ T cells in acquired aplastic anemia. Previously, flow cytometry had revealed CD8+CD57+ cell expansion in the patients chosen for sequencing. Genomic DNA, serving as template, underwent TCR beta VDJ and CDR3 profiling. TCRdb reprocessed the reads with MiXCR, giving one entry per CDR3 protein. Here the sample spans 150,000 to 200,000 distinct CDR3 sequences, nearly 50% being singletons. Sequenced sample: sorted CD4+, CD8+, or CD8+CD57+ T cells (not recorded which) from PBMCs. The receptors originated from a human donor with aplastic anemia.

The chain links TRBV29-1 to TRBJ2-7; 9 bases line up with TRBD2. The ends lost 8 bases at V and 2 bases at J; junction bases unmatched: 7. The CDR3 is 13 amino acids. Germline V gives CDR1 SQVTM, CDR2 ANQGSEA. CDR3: CSRGTSPTYEQYF. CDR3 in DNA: TGCAGCCGCGGGACTAGCCCTACCTACGAGCAGTACTTC.

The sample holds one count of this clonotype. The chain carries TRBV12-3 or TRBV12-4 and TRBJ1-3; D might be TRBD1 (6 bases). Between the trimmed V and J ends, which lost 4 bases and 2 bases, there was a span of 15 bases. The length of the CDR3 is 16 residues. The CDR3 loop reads CASSSTGTPPGNTIYF. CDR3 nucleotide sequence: TGTGCCAGCAGTTCCACCGGGACACCCCCTGGAAACACCATATATTTT.

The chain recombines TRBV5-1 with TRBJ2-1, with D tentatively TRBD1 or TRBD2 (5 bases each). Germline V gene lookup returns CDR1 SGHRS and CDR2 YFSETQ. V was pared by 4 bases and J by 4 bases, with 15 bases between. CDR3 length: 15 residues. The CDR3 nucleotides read TGCGCCAGCAGCACCGGGACGGCCAGATACAATGAGCAGTTCTTC. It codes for CASSTGTARYNEQFF.

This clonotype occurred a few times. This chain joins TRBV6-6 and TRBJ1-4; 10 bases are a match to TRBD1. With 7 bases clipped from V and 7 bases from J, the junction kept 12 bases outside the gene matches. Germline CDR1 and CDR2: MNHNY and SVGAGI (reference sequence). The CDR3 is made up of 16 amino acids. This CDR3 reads CASTTRGWDRGEKLFF. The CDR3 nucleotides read TGTGCCAGCACCACCAGGGGATGGGACAGGGGTGAAAAACTGTTTTTT.

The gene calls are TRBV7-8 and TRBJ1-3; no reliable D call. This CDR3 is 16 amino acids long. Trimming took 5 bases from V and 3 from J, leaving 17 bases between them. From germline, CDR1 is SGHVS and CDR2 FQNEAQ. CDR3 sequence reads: CASSQDRGSGGNTIYF. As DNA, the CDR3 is TGTGCCAGCAGCCAAGATAGAGGCAGCGGTGGAAACACCATATATTTT.

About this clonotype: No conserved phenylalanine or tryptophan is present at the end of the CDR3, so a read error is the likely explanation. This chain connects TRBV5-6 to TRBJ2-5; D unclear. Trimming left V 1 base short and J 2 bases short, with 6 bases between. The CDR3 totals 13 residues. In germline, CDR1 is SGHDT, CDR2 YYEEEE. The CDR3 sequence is CASSLTSQETQYL. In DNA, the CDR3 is TGTGCCAGCAGCTTGACATCTCAAGAGACCCAGTACCTC.

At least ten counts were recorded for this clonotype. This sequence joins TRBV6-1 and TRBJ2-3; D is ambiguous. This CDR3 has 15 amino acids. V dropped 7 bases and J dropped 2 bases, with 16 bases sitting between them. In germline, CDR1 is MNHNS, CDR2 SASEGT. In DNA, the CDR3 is TGTGCCAGCACCGACGTGGGGTCCCCCACAGATACGCAGTATTTT. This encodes CASTDVGSPTDTQYF.

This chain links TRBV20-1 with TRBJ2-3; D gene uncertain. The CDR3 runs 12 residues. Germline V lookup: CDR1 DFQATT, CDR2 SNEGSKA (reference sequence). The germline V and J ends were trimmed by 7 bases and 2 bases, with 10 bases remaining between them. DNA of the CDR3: TGCAGTGGTTTTCGGCCCACAGATACGCAGTATTTT. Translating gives CSGFRPTDTQYF.

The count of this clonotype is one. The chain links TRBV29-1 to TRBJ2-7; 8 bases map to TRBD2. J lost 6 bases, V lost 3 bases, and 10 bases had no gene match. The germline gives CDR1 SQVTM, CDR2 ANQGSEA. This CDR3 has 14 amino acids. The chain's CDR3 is CSVEPRGLVGEQYF. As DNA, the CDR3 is TGCAGCGTTGAGCCCCGGGGACTAGTTGGCGAGCAGTACTTC.

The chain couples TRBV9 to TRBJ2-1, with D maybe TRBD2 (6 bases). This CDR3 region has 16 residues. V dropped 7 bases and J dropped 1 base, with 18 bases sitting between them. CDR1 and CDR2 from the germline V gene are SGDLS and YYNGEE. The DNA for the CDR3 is TGTGCCAGCGAACCCCACGGGAGATGGTCCTACAATGAGCAGTTCTTC. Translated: CASEPHGRWSYNEQFF.

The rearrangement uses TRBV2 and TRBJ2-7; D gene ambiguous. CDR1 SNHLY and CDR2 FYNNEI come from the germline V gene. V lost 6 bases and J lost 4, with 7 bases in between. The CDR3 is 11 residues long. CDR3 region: CASRSDYEQYF. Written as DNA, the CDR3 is TGTGCCAGCAGATCAGATTACGAGCAGTACTTC.

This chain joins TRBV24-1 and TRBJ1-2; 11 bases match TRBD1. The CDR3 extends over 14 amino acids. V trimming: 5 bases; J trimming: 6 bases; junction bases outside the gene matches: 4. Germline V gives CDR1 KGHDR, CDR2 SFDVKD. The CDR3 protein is CATSAGQGAHGYTF. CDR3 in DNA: TGTGCCACCAGTGCAGGACAGGGGGCTCATGGCTACACCTTC.

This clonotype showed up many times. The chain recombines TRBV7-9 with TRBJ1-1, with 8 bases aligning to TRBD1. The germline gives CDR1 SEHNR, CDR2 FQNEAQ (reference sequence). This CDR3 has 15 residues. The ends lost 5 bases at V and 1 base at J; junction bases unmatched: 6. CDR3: CASSPGTGRNTEAFF. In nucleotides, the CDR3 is TGTGCCAGCAGCCCGGGGACAGGCCGGAACACTGAAGCTTTCTTT. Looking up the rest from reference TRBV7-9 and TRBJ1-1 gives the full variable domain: DTGVSQNPRHKITKRGQNVTFRCDPISEHNRLYWYRQTLGQGPEFLTYFQNEAQLEKSRLLSDRFSAERPKGSFSTLEIQRTEQGDSAMYLCASSPGTGRNTEAFFGQGTRLTVV.

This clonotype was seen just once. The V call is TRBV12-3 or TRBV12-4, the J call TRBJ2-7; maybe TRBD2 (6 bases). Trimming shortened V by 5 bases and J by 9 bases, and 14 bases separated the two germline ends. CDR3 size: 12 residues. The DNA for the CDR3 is TGTGCCAGCAGTCAAACTAGGAGGGGGCAGTACTTC. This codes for CASSQTRRGQYF.

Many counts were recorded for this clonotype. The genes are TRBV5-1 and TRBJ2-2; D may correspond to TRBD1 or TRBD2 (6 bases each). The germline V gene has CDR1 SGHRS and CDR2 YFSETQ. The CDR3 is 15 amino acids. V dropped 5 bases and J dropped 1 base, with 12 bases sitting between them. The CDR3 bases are TGCGCCAGCAGACTCGGGGGCCAGAACACCGGGGAGCTGTTTTTT. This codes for CASRLGGQNTGELFF.

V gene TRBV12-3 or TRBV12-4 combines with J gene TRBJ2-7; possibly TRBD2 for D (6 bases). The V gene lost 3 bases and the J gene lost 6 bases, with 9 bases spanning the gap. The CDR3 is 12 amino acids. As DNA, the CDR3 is TGTGCCAGCAGTTTCTCGGGACTCGAGCAGTACTTC. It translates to CASSFSGLEQYF.

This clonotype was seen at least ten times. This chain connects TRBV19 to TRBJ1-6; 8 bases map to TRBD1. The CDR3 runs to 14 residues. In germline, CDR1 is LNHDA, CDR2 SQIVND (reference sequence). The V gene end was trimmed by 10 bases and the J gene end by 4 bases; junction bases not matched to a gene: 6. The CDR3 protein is CATKTGAYNSPLHF. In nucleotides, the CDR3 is TGTGCCACCAAGACAGGGGCTTATAATTCACCCCTCCACTTT.

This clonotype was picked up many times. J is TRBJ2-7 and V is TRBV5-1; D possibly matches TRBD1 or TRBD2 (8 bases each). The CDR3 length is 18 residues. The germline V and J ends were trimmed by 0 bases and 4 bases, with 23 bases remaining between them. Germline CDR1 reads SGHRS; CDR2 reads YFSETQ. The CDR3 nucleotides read TGCGCCAGCAGCTTGGGGACAGGGAGAATCGGGGGGGCTTACGAGCAGTACTTC. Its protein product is CASSLGTGRIGGAYEQYF.

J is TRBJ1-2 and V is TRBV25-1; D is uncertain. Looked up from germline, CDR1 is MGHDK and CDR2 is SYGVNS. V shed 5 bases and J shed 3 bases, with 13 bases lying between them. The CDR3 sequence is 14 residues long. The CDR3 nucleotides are TGTGCCAGCAGTCCGGACCGGTACTACTATGGCTACACCTTC. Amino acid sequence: CASSPDRYYYGYTF.

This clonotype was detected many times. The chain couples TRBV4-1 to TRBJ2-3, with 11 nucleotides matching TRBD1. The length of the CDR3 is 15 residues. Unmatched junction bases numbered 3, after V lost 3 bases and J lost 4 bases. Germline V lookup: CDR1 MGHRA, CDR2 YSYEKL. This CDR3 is CASSQRTGGADTQYF. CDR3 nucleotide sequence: TGCGCCAGCAGCCAGAGGACAGGGGGCGCAGATACGCAGTATTTT.

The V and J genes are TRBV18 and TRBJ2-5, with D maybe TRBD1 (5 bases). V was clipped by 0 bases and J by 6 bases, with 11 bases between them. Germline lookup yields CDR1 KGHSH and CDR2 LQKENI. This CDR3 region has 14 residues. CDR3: CASSPPQGLKTQYF. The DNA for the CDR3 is TGTGCCAGCTCACCACCGCAGGGTCTGAAGACCCAGTACTTC.

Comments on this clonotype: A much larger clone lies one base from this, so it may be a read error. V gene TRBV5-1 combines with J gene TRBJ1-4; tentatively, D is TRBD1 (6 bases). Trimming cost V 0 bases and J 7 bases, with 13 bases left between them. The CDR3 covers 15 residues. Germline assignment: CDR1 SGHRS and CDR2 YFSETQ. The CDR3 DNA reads TGCGCCAGCAGCTTGGGTGGGGGCTCTACTGAAAAACTGTTTTTT. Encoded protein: CASSLGGGSTEKLFF.

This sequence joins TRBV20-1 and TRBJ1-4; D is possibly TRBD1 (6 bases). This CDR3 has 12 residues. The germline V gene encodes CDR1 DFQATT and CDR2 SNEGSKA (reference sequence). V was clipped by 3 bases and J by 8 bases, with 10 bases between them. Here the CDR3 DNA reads TGCAGTGCTAGGAGGGGGACAGAAAAACTGTTTTTT. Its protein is CSARRGTEKLFF.

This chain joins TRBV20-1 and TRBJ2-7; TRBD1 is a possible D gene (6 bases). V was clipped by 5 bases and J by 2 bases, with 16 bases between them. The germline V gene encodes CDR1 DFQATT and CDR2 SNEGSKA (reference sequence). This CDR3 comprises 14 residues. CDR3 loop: CSAEAEGVAYEQYF. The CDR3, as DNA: TGCAGTGCTGAGGCTGAGGGGGTGGCCTACGAGCAGTACTTC.